Shown below are 26 T cell receptor beta chains from a single sample sequenced in a study of neoadjuvant anti-PD-1 for oral cavity cancer. This table comes from immunoSEQ multiplex PCR, and its TCRdb copy is limited to in-frame clones, with some not included. Among approximately 15,000 clones, around 64% were seen once, and the ten largest hold 2% to 2.5%. The specimen was PBMCs, collected before nivolumab (anti-PD-1) treatment. The receptors derive from a person aged 40 to 85 with oral cavity squamous cell carcinoma.

The genes are TRBV10-2 and TRBJ1-3, with TRBD1 identical over 8 bases. V lost 1 base and J lost 0; bases outside the gene matches: 2. The CDR3 sequence is 16 residues long. The germline gives CDR1 WSHSY, CDR2 SAAADI. The CDR3 DNA sequence: TGCGCCAGCAGTGAGTGGGGACAGGCCTCTGGAAACACCATATATTTT. Its protein is CASSEWGQASGNTIYF.

This sequence joins TRBV2 and TRBJ1-1, with a weak D call TRBD1 (6 bases). Germline lookup yields CDR1 SNHLY and CDR2 FYNNEI. The CDR3 has 15 amino acids. Trimming left V 9 bases short and J 0 bases short, with 17 bases between. The CDR3 DNA reads as TGTGCCAGGACTCTGACACAGGGCCTGAACACTGAAGCTTTCTTT. This gives the protein CARTLTQGLNTEAFF.

The chain employs TRBV27 and TRBJ1-6, with TRBD1 matching over 7 bases. The CDR3 consists of 14 residues. The trim removed 3 bases at V and 8 bases at J, leaving 4 bases unmatched. The germline CDR1 and CDR2 sequences are MNHEY and SMNVEV (reference sequence). CDR3: CASSLLRGHSPLHF. The CDR3, as DNA: TGTGCCAGCAGTTTGTTGAGGGGGCATTCACCCCTCCACTTT.

V is TRBV6-1 and J is TRBJ1-4; D is unresolved. The CDR3 has 15 amino acids. V lost 2 bases, J lost 4 bases, and 11 bases lay in between. Germline V CDR1 and CDR2: MNHNS, SASEGT. In nucleotides, the CDR3 is TGTGCCAGCAGTGAAATCGGGCAGGTTAATGAAAAACTGTTTTTT. Protein: CASSEIGQVNEKLFF.

The rearrangement links TRBV12-5 to TRBJ2-1; tentatively, D is TRBD2 (5 bases). Trimming pared 3 bases from V and 9 bases from J, leaving 12 bases between. This CDR3 contains 13 residues. Germline V lookup: CDR1 LGHNT, CDR2 FRNRAP. The CDR3 sequence is CASGFRGLGEQFF. For the CDR3, the DNA is TGTGCTAGTGGTTTTAGAGGGCTTGGTGAGCAGTTCTTC. The whole variable domain, filled in from reference TRBV12-5 and TRBJ2-1, reads DARVTQTPRHKVTEMGQEVTMRCQPILGHNTVFWYRQTMMQGLELLAYFRNRAPLDDSGMPKDRFSAEMPDATLATLKIQPSEPRDSAVYFCASGFRGLGEQFFGPGTRLTVL.

The chain uses TRBV6-5 and TRBJ1-2; 9 positions agree with TRBD1. The CDR3 totals 12 residues. CDR1 is MNHEY and CDR2 is SVGAGI in the germline V gene. Trimming took 10 bases from V and 8 from J; bases not matched to a gene: 8. In DNA, the CDR3 is TGTGCCACACGACGGACAGGGGAAGGCTACACCTTC. Its protein product is CATRRTGEGYTF.

This clone turned up a few times. The CDR3 sequence is CASSRDPGLGTDTQYF. The CDR3 DNA reads as TGTGCCAGTAGTAGGGATCCAGGGTTAGGGACAGATACGCAGTATTTT. The J gene is TRBJ2-3, the V gene TRBV19; D might be TRBD1 (5 bases). This CDR3 is 16 amino acids long. Trimming took off 4 bases at V and 3 bases at J, with 17 bases between the two ends. Germline V gives CDR1 LNHDA, CDR2 SQIVND (reference sequence).

This clone was seen only a few times. V gene TRBV29-1 combines with J gene TRBJ2-1; TRBD1 agrees at 9 bases. The CDR3 is made up of 14 amino acids. Germline CDR1 SQVTM, CDR2 ANQGSEA. J lost 8 bases, V lost 4 bases, and 9 bases had no gene match. The CDR3, as DNA: TGCAGCGTTGTGGGGGACAGGGCTATCGATGAGCAGTTCTTC. This sequence encodes CSVVGDRAIDEQFF.

This clone has only one observation. The V gene is TRBV5-4, the J gene TRBJ1-6; 7 bases match TRBD1. This CDR3 is built from 16 residues. Trimming took 3 bases from V and 2 from J; bases not matched to a gene: 5. Germline assignment: CDR1 SGHNT and CDR2 YYREEE (reference sequence). The DNA of the CDR3 is TGTGCCAGCAGCTCAGGGGGGCCGACCTATAATTCACCCCTCCACTTT. This sequence encodes CASSSGGPTYNSPLHF.

This clone appeared a single time. The CDR3, as DNA: TGCGCCAGCAGCTCCGGACAGGGAAACACTGAAGCTTTCTTT. Residues: CASSSGQGNTEAFF. This chain connects TRBV5-1 to TRBJ1-1; 8 bases agree with TRBD1. Germline assignment: CDR1 SGHRS and CDR2 YFSETQ. The CDR3 spans 14 residues. The junction had 3 bases not matched to a gene; V was cut back by 3 bases and J by 2 bases.

This clone was detected only a few times. The V gene is TRBV9, the J gene TRBJ1-1; the D gene is possibly TRBD1 (6 bases). V lost 4 bases, J lost 0 bases, and 13 bases lay in between. The CDR3 runs 15 residues. The germline V gene encodes CDR1 SGDLS and CDR2 YYNGEE. The DNA for the CDR3 is TGTGCCAGCAGCCCCACAGGGACCATGAACACTGAAGCTTTCTTT. This codes for CASSPTGTMNTEAFF.

V is TRBV27 and J is TRBJ1-2; TRBD1 is a possible D gene (5 bases). This CDR3 spans 14 amino acids. Germline CDR1 reads MNHEY; CDR2 reads SMNVEV (reference sequence). Trimming pared 0 bases from V and 4 bases from J, leaving 9 bases between. The CDR3 bases are TGTGCCAGCAGTTTATCGGCAGGGACCTATGGCTACACCTTC. Translation gives CASSLSAGTYGYTF.

This chain joins TRBV5-1 and TRBJ1-1; no clear D gene. CDR1 is SGHRS, CDR2 YFSETQ, per germline. This CDR3 has 15 amino acids. Trimming took 4 bases from V and 2 from J, leaving 15 bases between them. Here the CDR3 DNA reads TGCGCCAGCAGCCTCTCGAGGGAAGTCAACACTGAAGCTTTCTTT. Amino acids: CASSLSREVNTEAFF.

The V gene is TRBV29-1, the J gene TRBJ1-1; 8 positions agree with TRBD1. V was clipped by 6 bases and J by 5 bases; unmatched bases: 8. CDR3 length: 13 amino acids. Germline V gene data show CDR1 as SQVTM and CDR2 as ANQGSEA. In DNA form, the CDR3 reads TGCAGCGTCATATCGGACAGGGAAACTGAAGCTTTCTTT. Its translation is CSVISDRETEAFF.

The rearrangement uses TRBV6-4 and TRBJ1-5, with a tentative D call TRBD1 (5 bases). V gave up 2 bases and J gave up 1 base, with 6 bases separating them. The CDR3 has 14 amino acids. From germline, CDR1 is MRHNA and CDR2 SNTAGT. This CDR3 is CASSDGGSNQPQHF. CDR3 bases: TGTGCCAGCAGTGACGGGGGAAGCAATCAGCCCCAGCATTTT.

This chain uses TRBV2 with TRBJ1-2, with D maybe TRBD1 (5 bases). Germline V gene data show CDR1 as SNHLY and CDR2 as FYNNEI. V shed 2 bases and J shed 3 bases, with 7 bases lying between them. The length of the CDR3 is 13 residues. The chain's CDR3 is CASSEQGHYGYTF. The CDR3 nucleotides are TGTGCCAGCAGTGAACAGGGACACTATGGCTACACCTTC. Full variable domain (missing parts from reference TRBV2 and TRBJ1-2): EPEVTQTPSHQVTQMGQEVILRCVPISNHLYFYWYRQILGQKVEFLVSFYNNEISEKSEIFDDQFSVERPDGSNFTLKIRSTKLEDSAMYFCASSEQGHYGYTFGSGTRLTVV.

The chain combines TRBV21-1 with TRBJ2-1. TRBV21-1 is classified as a pseudogene. CDR3 length equals 15 residues. This chain's CDR3 is CASSNERGAYNEQFF. The CDR3 bases are TGTGCCAGCAGCAATGAGAGGGGGGCCTACAATGAGCAGTTCTTC.

The chain is built from TRBV30 and TRBJ2-3, with TRBD1 as a possible D gene (5 bases). Germline V gives CDR1 GTSNPN, CDR2 SVGIG (reference sequence). Trimming removed 0 bases from V and 5 bases from J, with 15 bases in between. The CDR3 covers 15 residues. This CDR3 is CAWSVLIGDQDTQYF. The CDR3 coding sequence is TGTGCCTGGAGTGTACTAATAGGGGATCAAGATACGCAGTATTTT.

This clone was seen more than once but under ten times. The chain recombines TRBV7-3 with TRBJ1-4, with D possibly being TRBD1 (5 bases). The V end was cut by 1 base, the J end by 2 bases, with 11 bases between. The CDR3 runs 16 residues. Germline values: CDR1 SGHTA, CDR2 FQGTGA. The CDR3: CASSLNTGVTNEKLFF. The CDR3 coding sequence is TGTGCCAGCAGCTTAAATACGGGGGTTACTAATGAAAAACTGTTTTTT.

V usage is TRBV6-1 and J usage is TRBJ2-7, with D perhaps TRBD2 (6 bases). The V end lost 5 bases, the J end lost 2 bases, and 16 bases lay between the germline ends. CDR3 length: 15 amino acids. Germline assignment: CDR1 MNHNS and CDR2 SASEGT. The CDR3 protein is CASSSLGGGAYEQYF. Written as DNA, the CDR3 is TGTGCCAGCAGTTCCCTTGGAGGCGGGGCCTACGAGCAGTACTTC.

The gene calls are TRBV4-2 and TRBJ2-3; no clear D. This CDR3 contains 15 residues. Germline CDR1 and CDR2: LGHNA and YNFKEQ. With 3 bases removed from V and 2 bases from J, the gap between germline ends came to 12 bases. The CDR3 reads CASSHRRDHTDTQYF. In DNA, the CDR3 is TGTGCCAGCAGCCATCGGCGCGATCACACAGATACGCAGTATTTT.

This chain connects TRBV5-1 to TRBJ1-2, with a possible D match to TRBD1 (6 bases). Looked up from germline, CDR1 is SGHRS and CDR2 is YFSETQ. This CDR3 contains 15 residues. Trimming pared 1 base from V and 1 base from J, leaving 11 bases between. This CDR3 reads CASSLSGANNYGYTF. CDR3 in DNA: TGCGCCAGCAGCTTGTCAGGGGCCAATAACTATGGCTACACCTTC.

The chain links TRBV5-6 to TRBJ1-2; D is undetermined. The CDR3 covers 17 residues. Germline loops: CDR1 SGHDT, CDR2 YYEEEE. V dropped 5 bases and J dropped 0 bases, with 20 bases sitting between them. The DNA for the CDR3 is TGTGCCAGCAGAGAGGTGGGCAGAGGAGCCCCTAACTATGGCTACACCTTC. This translates into CASREVGRGAPNYGYTF.

The rearrangement joins TRBV6-5 to TRBJ1-1; D not resolved. V lost 6 bases and J lost 0, with 2 bases in between. Per germline, CDR1 MNHEY and CDR2 SVGAGI. The CDR3 length is 11 residues. In nucleotides, the CDR3 is TGTGCCAGCAGGCTGAACACTGAAGCTTTCTTT. Translating it yields CASRLNTEAFF.

V is TRBV18 and J is TRBJ2-7, with D possibly being TRBD1 (5 bases). This CDR3 comprises 14 residues. Germline assignment: CDR1 KGHSH and CDR2 LQKENI. V was pared by 0 bases and J by 6 bases, with 12 bases between. This CDR3 reads CASSPPDQGSEQYF. The DNA of the CDR3 is TGTGCCAGCTCACCACCGGACCAGGGATCCGAGCAGTACTTC. Using reference TRBV18 and TRBJ2-7 for the parts outside the CDR3, the full variable domain is NAGVMQNPRHLVRRRGQEARLRCSPMKGHSHVYWYRQLPEEGLKFMVYLQKENIIDESGMPKERFSAEFPKEGPSILRIQQVVRGDSAAYFCASSPPDQGSEQYFGPGTRLTVT.

The chain combines TRBV5-1 with TRBJ1-1; TRBD1 is a possible D gene (5 bases). V was cut by 4 bases and J by 5 bases, with 15 bases left in between. This CDR3 has 14 residues. Germline V lookup: CDR1 SGHRS, CDR2 YFSETQ. For the CDR3, the DNA is TGCGCCAGCAGCCATTTAAATGGGGCTACTGAAGCTTTCTTT. Its protein is CASSHLNGATEAFF.